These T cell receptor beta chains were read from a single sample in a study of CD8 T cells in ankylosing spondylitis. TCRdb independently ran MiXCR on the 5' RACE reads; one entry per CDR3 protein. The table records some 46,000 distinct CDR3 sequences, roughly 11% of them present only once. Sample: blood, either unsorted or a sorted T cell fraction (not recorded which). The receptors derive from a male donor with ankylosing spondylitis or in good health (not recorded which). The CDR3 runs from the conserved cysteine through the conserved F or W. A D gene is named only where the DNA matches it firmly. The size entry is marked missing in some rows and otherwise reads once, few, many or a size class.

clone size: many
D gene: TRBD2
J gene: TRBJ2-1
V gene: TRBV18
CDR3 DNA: TGTGCCAGCTCGCCGACTAGCGGGGCAAGCTCCTACAATGAGCAGTTCTTC
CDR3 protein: CASSPTSGASSYNEQFF

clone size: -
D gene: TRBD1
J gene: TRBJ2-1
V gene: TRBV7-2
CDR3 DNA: TGTGCCAGCAGCTTGATCAGGGGGCACGGTGAGCAGTTCTTC
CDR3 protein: CASSLIRGHGEQFF

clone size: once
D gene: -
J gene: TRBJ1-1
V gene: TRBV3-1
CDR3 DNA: TGTGCCAGCAGCCATCCCGGGGGTAGCACTGAAGCTTTCTTT
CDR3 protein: CASSHPGGSTEAFF

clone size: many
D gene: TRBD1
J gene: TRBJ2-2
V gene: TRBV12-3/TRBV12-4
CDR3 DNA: TGTGCCAGCAGTGCCGGACAGGGGACGGCCGGGGAGCTGTTTTTT
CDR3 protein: CASSAGQGTAGELFF

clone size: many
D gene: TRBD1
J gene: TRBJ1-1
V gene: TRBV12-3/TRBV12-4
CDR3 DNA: TGTGCCAGCAGTTTCATCCTACAGGGGGCGGGCACTGAAGCTTTCTTT
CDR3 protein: CASSFILQGAGTEAFF

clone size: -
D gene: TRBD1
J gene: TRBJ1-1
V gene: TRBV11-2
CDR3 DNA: TGTGCCAGCAGCCAATATCAGGGGGCGAACACTGAAGCTTTCTTT
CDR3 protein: CASSQYQGANTEAFF

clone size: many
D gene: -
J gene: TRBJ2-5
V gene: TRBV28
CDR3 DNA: TGTGCCAGCAGTCCAAGACAGTCAGAAGAGACCCAGTACTTC
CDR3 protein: CASSPRQSEETQYF

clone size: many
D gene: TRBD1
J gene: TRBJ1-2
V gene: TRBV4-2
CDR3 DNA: TGTGCCAGCAGCCACCTAGGGACAGGGTTCCCTTCTAACTATGGCTACACCTTC
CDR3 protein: CASSHLGTGFPSNYGYTF

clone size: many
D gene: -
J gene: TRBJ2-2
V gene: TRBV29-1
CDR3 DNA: TGCAGCGTGCAGGGACACTCGAACACCGGGGAGCTGTTTTTT
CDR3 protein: CSVQGHSNTGELFF

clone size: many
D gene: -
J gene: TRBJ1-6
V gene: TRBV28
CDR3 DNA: TGTGCCAGCAGTCCCCCCGACGGGTCCTATAATTCACCCCTCCACTTT
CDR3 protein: CASSPPDGSYNSPLHF

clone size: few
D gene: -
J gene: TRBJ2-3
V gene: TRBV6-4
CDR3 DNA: TGTGCCAGCAGTGACGGGGCCACAGATACGCAGTATTTT
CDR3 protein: CASSDGATDTQYF

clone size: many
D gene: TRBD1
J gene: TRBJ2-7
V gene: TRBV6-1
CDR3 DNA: TGTGCCAGCAGCCCCCTCGGACAGGGAAAAGGCTCCGAGCAGTACTTC
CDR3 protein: CASSPLGQGKGSEQYF

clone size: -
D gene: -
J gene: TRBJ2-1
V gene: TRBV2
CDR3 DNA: TGTGCCAGCGGCCCGGGGCTCAACGAGCAGTTCTTC
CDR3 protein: CASGPGLNEQFF

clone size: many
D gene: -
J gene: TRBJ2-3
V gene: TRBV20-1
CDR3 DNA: TGCAGTGTTTCAATTGGGAGCACAGATACGCAGTATTTT
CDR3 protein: CSVSIGSTDTQYF

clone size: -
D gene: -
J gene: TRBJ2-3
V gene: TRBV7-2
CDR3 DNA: TGTGCCAGCAGCTTAGAGGGGGGGCCAGCAGATACGCAGTATTTT
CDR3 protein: CASSLEGGPADTQYF

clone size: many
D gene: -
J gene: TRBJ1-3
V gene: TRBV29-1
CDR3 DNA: TGCAGCGTTGAAGCAGGGGATGGAAACACCATATATTTT
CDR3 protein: CSVEAGDGNTIYF

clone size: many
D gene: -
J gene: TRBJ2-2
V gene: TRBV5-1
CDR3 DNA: TGCGCCAGCAGCTTGGACTCGAACACCGGGGAGCTGTTTTTT
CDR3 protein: CASSLDSNTGELFF

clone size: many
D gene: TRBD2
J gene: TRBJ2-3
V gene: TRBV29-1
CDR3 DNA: TGCAGCGCGGCGAAAACTAGCGGGGGAGTTGCAGATACGCAGTATTTT
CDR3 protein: CSAAKTSGGVADTQYF

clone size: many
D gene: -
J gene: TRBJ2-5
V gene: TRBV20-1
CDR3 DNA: TGCAGTGCTAAGCACAGGGCAGAGACCCAGTACTTC
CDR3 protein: CSAKHRAETQYF

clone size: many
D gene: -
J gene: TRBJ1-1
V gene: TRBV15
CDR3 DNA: TGTGCCACCAGCAGAGAACGGCGGAACACTGAAGCTTTCTTT
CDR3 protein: CATSRERRNTEAFF

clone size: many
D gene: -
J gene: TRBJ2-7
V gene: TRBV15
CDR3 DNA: TGTGCCACCAGCAGAGATAGGGGTCCGGGCAGCGAGCAGTACTTC
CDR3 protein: CATSRDRGPGSEQYF

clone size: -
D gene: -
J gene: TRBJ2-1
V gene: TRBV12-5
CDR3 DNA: TGTGCTAGTGCCCCTAACGGGGGACCCTACAATGAGCAGTTCTTC
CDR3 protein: CASAPNGGPYNEQFF

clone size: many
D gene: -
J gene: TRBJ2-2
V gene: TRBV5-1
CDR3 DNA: TGCGCCAGCCGGGCAGACCCCAGGGGAGACACCGGGGAGCTGTTTTTT
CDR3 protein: CASRADPRGDTGELFF

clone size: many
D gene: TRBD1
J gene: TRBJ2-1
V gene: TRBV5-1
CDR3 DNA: TGCGCCAGCAGCTTGGGACAGGGGGAGCAGTTCTTC
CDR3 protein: CASSLGQGEQFF

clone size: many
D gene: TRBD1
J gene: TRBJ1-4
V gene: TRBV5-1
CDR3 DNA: TGCGCCAGCAGCTTGGAAATGACAGGGCATCGAGAAAAACTGTTTTTT
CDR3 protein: CASSLEMTGHREKLFF

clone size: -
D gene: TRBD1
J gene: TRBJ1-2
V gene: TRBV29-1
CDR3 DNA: TGCAGCGTTGAAGCGACAGGGGGCTATGGCTACACCTTC
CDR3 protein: CSVEATGGYGYTF

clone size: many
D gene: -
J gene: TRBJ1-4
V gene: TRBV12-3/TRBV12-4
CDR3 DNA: TGTGCCAGCAGTTTAGATCCTCGCCTCCCCGAAAAACTGTTTTTT
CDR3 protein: CASSLDPRLPEKLFF

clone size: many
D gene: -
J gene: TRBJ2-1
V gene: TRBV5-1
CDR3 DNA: TGCGCCAGCAGCTTGGGCGGTCGGGCAGGCCCTTACAATGAGCAGTTCTTC
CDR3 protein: CASSLGGRAGPYNEQFF

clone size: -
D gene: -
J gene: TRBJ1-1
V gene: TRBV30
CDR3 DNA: TGTGCCTGGACCGTAGCGGGGAACACTGAAGCTTTCTTT
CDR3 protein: CAWTVAGNTEAFF

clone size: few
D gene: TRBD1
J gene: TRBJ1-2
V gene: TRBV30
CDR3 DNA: TGTGCCTGGAGTGCTACAGGGGATGGCTACACCTTC
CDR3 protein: CAWSATGDGYTF

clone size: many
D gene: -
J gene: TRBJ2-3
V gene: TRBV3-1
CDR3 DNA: TGTGCCAGCAGCCAAGAAACGGGGGGCACAGATACGCAGTATTTT
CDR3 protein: CASSQETGGTDTQYF

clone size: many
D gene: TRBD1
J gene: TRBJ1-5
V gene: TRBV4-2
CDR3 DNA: TGTGCCAGCAGCCATAACACAGGGGACAATCAGCCCCAGCATTTT
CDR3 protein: CASSHNTGDNQPQHF

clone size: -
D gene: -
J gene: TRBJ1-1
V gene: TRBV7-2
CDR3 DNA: TGTGCCAGCAGCCAGGCCGGGACGGTCAACACTGAAGCTTTCTTT
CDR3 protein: CASSQAGTVNTEAFF

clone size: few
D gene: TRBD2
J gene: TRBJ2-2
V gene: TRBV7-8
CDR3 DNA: TGTGCCAGCAGCCCCATAGCGGGGGGAAACACCGGGGAGCTGTTTTTT
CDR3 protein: CASSPIAGGNTGELFF

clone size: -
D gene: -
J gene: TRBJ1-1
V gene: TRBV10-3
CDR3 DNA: TGTGCCATCAGTGAGTTGAGGGGCCCGGGACAAACTCGGGGTACTGAAGCTTTCTTT
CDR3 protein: CAISELRGPGQTRGTEAFF

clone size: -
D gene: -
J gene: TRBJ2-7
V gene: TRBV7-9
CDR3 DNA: TGTGCCATGATAAAAGGCGAAGGGTCCTACGAGCAGTACTTC
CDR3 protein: CAMIKGEGSYEQYF

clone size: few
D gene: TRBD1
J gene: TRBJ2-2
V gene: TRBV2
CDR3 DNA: TGTGCCACCGGACAGGAGTACATCGGGGAGCTGTTTTTT
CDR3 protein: CATGQEYIGELFF

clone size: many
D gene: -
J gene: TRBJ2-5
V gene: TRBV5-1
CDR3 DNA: TGCGCCAGCAGCTTGGCGGTGACAAAAGAGACCCAGTACTTC
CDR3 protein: CASSLAVTKETQYF

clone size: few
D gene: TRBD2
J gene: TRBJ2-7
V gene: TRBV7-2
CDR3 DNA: TGTGCCAGCAGCTTAATCTGGACTAGCGACTACGAGCAGTACTTC
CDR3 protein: CASSLIWTSDYEQYF

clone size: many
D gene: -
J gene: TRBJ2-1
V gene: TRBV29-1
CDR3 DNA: TGCAGCGTTGTGGCGGATTACAATGAGCAGTTCTTC
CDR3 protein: CSVVADYNEQFF

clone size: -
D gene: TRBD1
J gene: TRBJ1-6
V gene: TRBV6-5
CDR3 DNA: TGTGCCAGCAGTTACCTCCCGACAGGGAGCTCCTATAATTCACCCCTCCACTTT
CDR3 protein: CASSYLPTGSSYNSPLHF

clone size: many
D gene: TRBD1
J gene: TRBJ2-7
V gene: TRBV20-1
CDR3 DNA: TGCAGTGCTAGAAAGGGGACAGGGGGTTACTACGAGCAGTACTTC
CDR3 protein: CSARKGTGGYYEQYF

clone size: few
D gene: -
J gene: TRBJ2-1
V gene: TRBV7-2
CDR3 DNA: TGTGCCAGCAGCGACCCTGTGACTGAGGCGTTCTTC
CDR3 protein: CASSDPVTEAFF

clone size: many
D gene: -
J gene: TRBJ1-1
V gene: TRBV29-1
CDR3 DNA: TGCAGCGTTGTTCGAGGGGGTGTCGTCCCTGAAGCTTTCTTT
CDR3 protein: CSVVRGGVVPEAFF

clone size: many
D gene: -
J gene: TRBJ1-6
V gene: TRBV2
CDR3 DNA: TGTGCCAGCAGTCAGGGCCGGGGGCGAGGTAATTCACCCCTCCACTTT
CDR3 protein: CASSQGRGRGNSPLHF

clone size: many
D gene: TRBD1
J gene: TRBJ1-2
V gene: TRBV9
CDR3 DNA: TGTGCCAGCAGCGTATCCGAACAGGGGAGCCGGGGCTACACCTTC
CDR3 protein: CASSVSEQGSRGYTF

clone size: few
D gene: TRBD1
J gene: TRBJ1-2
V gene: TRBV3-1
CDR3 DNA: TGTGCCAGCAGCCATGAATCCGGGACAGGGTCCGGCTACACCTTC
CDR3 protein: CASSHESGTGSGYTF

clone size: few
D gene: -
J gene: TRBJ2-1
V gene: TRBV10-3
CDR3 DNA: TGTGCCATCAGTGAGTCACCGGGCGGGGCCTACAATGAGCAGTTCTTC
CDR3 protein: CAISESPGGAYNEQFF

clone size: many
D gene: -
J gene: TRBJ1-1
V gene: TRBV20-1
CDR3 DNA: TGCAGTGCTAGAGATGGCCGGCGGATGAACACTGAAGCTTTCTTT
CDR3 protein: CSARDGRRMNTEAFF

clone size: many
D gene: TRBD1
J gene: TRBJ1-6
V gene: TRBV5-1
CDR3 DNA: TGCGCCAGCAGCTACTACCCCGGGACAGACGATAATTCACCCCTCCACTTT
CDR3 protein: CASSYYPGTDDNSPLHF

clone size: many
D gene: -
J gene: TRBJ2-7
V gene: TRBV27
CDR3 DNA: TGTGCCACTCGAACGGTCTCCTACGAGCAGTACTTC
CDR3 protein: CATRTVSYEQYF

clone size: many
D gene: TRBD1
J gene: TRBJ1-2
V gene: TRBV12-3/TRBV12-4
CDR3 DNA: TGTGCCAGCAGCCCTACACAGGGGATCTATGGCTACACCTTC
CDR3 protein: CASSPTQGIYGYTF

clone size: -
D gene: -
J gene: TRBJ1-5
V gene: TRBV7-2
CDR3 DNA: TGTGCCAGCAGCTTAGCAGGGCAGCCCCAGCATTTT
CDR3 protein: CASSLAGQPQHF

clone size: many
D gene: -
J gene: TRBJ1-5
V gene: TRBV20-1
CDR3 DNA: TGCAGTGCTTCGGGACCCAGATCTTCCAATCAGCCCCAGCATTTT
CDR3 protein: CSASGPRSSNQPQHF